This T cell receptor beta chain was found in a study of beta chain features in type 1 diabetes. Study in general: Age, gender and cell yields were similar between patients and healthy donors. Sorted cells examined across all samples numbered 107,917,701.

What was sequenced were expressed TCRB transcripts, since all of the isolated RNA had been reverse transcribed. The protocol was immunoSEQ multiplex PCR, while the TCRdb copy is restricted to in-frame clones and leaves out a portion. The sample holds a few hundred thousand clones, around 15% seen once. The CDR3 has 13 residues. Germline V CDR1 and CDR2: SGHDN, FVKESK. The V gene end was trimmed by 6 bases and the J gene end by 6 bases; junction bases not matched to a gene: 4. This clone was counted between two and nine times. The source material was naive CD4+ T cells from blood. The V and J genes are TRBV14 and TRBJ2-1, with 8 bases aligning to TRBD2. This TCR came from a woman aged 18-29 years in good health. The CDR3 loop reads CASRHGLANEQFF. As DNA, the CDR3 is TGTGCCAGCAGGCATGGACTAGCCAATGAGCAGTTCTTC.